This T cell receptor (beta chain) is from a study of blood T cell repertoires in COVID-19. Germline values: CDR1 MNHNY, CDR2 SVGAGI (reference sequence). CDR3 length equals 13 residues. V was shortened by 8 bases and J by 1 base, with 12 bases between the two germline ends. Method: immunoSEQ multiplex PCR; TCRdb's copy keeps in-frame clones and lacks some. This sample has about 250,000 clones, with 70% to 90% found just once. The genes are TRBV6-6 and TRBJ2-7; TRBD2 might be the D (6 bases). The specimen was peripheral blood. The receptor was derived from a man aged 50 or older with active or convalescent COVID-19. CDR3 nucleotide sequence: TGTGCCAGCCACGGGGGTTTTTCCTACGAGCAGTACTTC. It yields the protein CASHGGFSYEQYF.